This T cell receptor (beta chain) was recorded in a study of identical twins. One entry per CDR3 protein results from TCRdb running MiXCR on the 5' RACE reads. Here the sample spans about 430,000 distinct CDR3 sequences, approximately 18% being singletons. Germline V lookup: CDR1 MNHEY, CDR2 SVGEGT. There are 16 residues in the CDR3. Trimming took 6 bases from V and 1 from J; bases not matched to a gene: 10. J is TRBJ2-3 and V is TRBV6-2 or TRBV6-3, with 7 bases matching TRBD1. This receptor was taken from a man aged 50-59 years in good health. Sequenced input: naive T cells sorted from blood. The CDR3, as DNA: TGTGCCAGCAGAAGGACCCTGAGGGGGCGCACAGATACGCAGTATTTT. Its protein product is CASRRTLRGRTDTQYF.